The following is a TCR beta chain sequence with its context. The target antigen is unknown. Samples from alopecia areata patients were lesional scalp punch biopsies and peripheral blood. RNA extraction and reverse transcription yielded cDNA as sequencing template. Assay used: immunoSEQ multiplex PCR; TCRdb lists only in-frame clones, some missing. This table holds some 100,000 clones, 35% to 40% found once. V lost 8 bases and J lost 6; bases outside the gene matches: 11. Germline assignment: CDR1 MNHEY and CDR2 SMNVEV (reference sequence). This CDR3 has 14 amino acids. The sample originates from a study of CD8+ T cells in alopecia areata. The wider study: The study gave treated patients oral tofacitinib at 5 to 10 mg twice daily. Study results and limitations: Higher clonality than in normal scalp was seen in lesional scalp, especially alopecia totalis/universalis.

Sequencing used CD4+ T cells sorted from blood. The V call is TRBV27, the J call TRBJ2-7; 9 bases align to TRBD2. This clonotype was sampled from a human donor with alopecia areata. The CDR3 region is CASRPRAGGIEQYF. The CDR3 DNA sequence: TGTGCCAGCCGGCCTAGGGCGGGAGGGATCGAGCAGTACTTC.